What follows describes a single TCR beta chain. Profiled with immunoSEQ multiplex PCR; TCRdb holds only in-frame clones, not every one. The sample carries around 150,000 clones, over 70% recorded once. Participants' reported clinical history set cohort assignment. Within 2 weeks of study entry, exposed participants had contacted a PCR-confirmed or clinician-diagnosed COVID-19 case. These data are taken from a study of blood T cell repertoires in COVID-19. As for the study in general: Material from acute and convalescent COVID-19 was sourced from the United States, Italy and Spain.

The germline V gene encodes CDR1 MGHRA and CDR2 YSYEKL. The J segment lost 0 bases and the V segment lost 3 bases, leaving 4 bases of the junction unmatched. The CDR3 spans 16 residues. The gene calls are TRBV4-1 and TRBJ2-1, with TRBD2 matching 8 bases. Sequencing used PBMCs or T cells enriched from blood (not recorded which). The sequence derives from a man aged 65-85 years who had been exposed to COVID-19. In DNA, the CDR3 is TGCGCCAGCAGCCAGCCCACTAGCGGCTCCTACAATGAGCAGTTCTTC. Encoded protein: CASSQPTSGSYNEQFF.